The text below deals with one T cell receptor (beta chain). The treatment was: preoperative locoregional IRX-2 cytokine immunotherapy. This record comes from a study of preoperative IRX-2 immunotherapy in early breast cancer. Some clones are missing from TCRdb's copy, which holds only in-frame ones; the method was immunoSEQ multiplex PCR. Among roughly 29,000 clones, around 87% were seen once, and the ten largest hold roughly 10%. The receptor comes from a human donor with breast cancer. The material was obtained from a patient treated with IRX-2 immunotherapy.

CDR3 region: CASSPRNNYGYTF. In DNA form, the CDR3 reads TGTGCCAGCAGTCCCAGGAATAACTATGGCTACACCTTC. The V call is TRBV6-5, the J call TRBJ1-2; D gene unclear. Germline CDR1 and CDR2: MNHEY and SVGAGI. CDR3 length: 13 residues. V dropped 5 bases and J dropped 1 base, with 8 bases sitting between them.